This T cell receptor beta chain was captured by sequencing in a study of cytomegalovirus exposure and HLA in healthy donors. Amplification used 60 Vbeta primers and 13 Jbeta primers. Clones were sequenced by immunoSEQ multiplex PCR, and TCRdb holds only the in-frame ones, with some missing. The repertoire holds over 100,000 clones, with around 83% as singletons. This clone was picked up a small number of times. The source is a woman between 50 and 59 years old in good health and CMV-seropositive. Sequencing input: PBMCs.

CDR3 loop: CASSGTGVTEAFF. DNA for the CDR3: TGTGCCAGCAGCGGAACAGGGGTCACTGAAGCTTTCTTT. This sequence joins TRBV11-2 and TRBJ1-1, with TRBD1 matching 7 bases. The CDR3 sequence is 13 residues long. Germline CDR1 reads SGHAT; CDR2 reads FQNNGV. V lost 5 bases, J lost 4 bases, and 4 bases stayed unmatched.